The T cell receptor beta chain under discussion was sequenced for a study of cytomegalovirus exposure and HLA in healthy donors. Study observations and caveats: TCR beta sequences reportedly predicted most subjects' HLA-A and HLA-B alleles accurately.

The study ran its PCR with 60 Vbeta and 13 Jbeta primers. Assay: immunoSEQ multiplex PCR; the TCRdb copy retains only in-frame clones and omits some. The sample has more than 130,000 clones; 60% to 80% are singletons. As to this clone: Antigen specificity is unknown. Additional DNA sequences in this sample encode the identical CDR3.

The CDR3 is 14 residues long. The junction had 5 bases not matched to a gene; V was cut back by 4 bases and J by 2 bases. CDR1 and CDR2 from the germline V gene are SGHRS and YFSETQ. This clonotype was sampled from a male donor in good health and CMV-seronegative. Sequences were obtained from PBMCs. The V gene is TRBV5-1, the J gene TRBJ2-7, with 8 bases fitting TRBD1. The CDR3 reads CASSPGTGAYEQYF. CDR3 coding DNA: TGCGCCAGCAGCCCCGGGACAGGAGCCTACGAGCAGTACTTC.